Included here is one T cell receptor (beta chain) sequence, with context. Its antigen remains unidentified. Researchers divided each subset's genomic DNA evenly across several immunoSEQ plates. TCRdb's copy holds only in-frame clones and misses some; the assay was immunoSEQ multiplex PCR. The data show approximately 530,000 clones, with about 95% seen just once and 0.055% to 0.075% held by the top ten. The data were taken from a study of shared clonotypes between healthy human individuals. Study-wide results and limits: On the whole, naive subsets had larger estimated richness than memory subsets had.

This CDR3 has 13 amino acids. Germline CDR1 and CDR2: WSHSY and SAAADI. V was clipped by 8 bases and J by 0 bases; unmatched bases: 4. The clonotype was recovered from a woman in her 30s in good health. What was sequenced was naive CD4+ T cells sorted from blood. Subset given: CD45RA+ positively selected. This sequence joins TRBV10-2 and TRBJ2-7; TRBD2 matches at 7 bases. CDR3 nucleotide sequence: TGCGCCAGCTCCGGGACTAACTCCTACGAGCAGTACTTC. This sequence encodes CASSGTNSYEQYF.